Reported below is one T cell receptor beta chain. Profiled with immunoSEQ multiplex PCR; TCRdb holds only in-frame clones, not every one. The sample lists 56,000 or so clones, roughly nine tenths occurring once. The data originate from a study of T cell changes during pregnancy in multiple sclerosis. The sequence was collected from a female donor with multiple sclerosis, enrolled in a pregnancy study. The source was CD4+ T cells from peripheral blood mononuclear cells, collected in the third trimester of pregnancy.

CDR3 sequence reads: CASSLGGTEYGYTF. The CDR3, as DNA: TGTGCCAGCAGCTTAGGAGGTACGGAGTATGGCTACACCTTC. The rearrangement joins TRBV7-2 to TRBJ1-2; no definite D call. Between the trimmed V and J ends, which lost 1 base and 5 bases, there was a span of 11 bases. Germline V CDR1 and CDR2: SGHTA, FQGNSA. The CDR3 covers 14 residues.